Listed here are 29 T cell receptor beta chains from one sample, sequenced in a study of long-term antiretroviral therapy in people with HIV. The authors ran the immunoSEQ assay, v3.0, at survey level. Repertoires were generated with immunoSEQ multiplex PCR, while TCRdb's copy carries only in-frame clones and drops some. The sample lists 23,000 or so clones, roughly 83% occurring once. The sequencing here drew on unsorted PBMCs, taken approximately 4.3 years after starting antiretroviral therapy. The receptors here all came from a man aged 25 to 45 with HIV.

This clone was detected once. This rearrangement joins TRBV7-2 to TRBJ2-7; D is perhaps TRBD2 (6 bases). CDR1 is SGHTA, CDR2 FQGNSA, per germline. This CDR3 spans 15 amino acids. Trimming pared 0 bases from V and 3 bases from J, leaving 12 bases between. Here the CDR3 reads CASSLAGGPLYEQYF. CDR3 in DNA: TGTGCCAGCAGCTTAGCGGGAGGACCCCTCTACGAGCAGTACTTC.

This sequence joins TRBV4-2 and TRBJ2-1, with TRBD2 identical over 7 bases. Losses at the gene ends were 0 bases for V and 2 bases for J; bases not matched to a gene: 1. CDR1 is LGHNA, CDR2 YNFKEQ, per germline. The CDR3 covers 15 residues. The DNA of the CDR3 is TGTGCCAGCAGCCAAGAACGGGAGGCCTACAATGAGCAGTTCTTC. Protein sequence: CASSQEREAYNEQFF.

V gene TRBV18 combines with J gene TRBJ2-3; TRBD2 agrees at 14 bases. Germline V gives CDR1 KGHSH, CDR2 LQKENI. V lost 1 base and J lost 4; bases outside the gene matches: 7. The CDR3 has 18 amino acids. The CDR3 bases are TGTGCCAGCTCACCACTTTCTGGGACTAGCGGGGGTGCAGATACGCAGTATTTT. It specifies CASSPLSGTSGGADTQYF.

The chain carries TRBV2 and TRBJ1-1; D is unresolved. Per germline, CDR1 SNHLY and CDR2 FYNNEI. The CDR3 is 15 residues long. The V end lost 2 bases, the J end lost 5 bases, and 15 bases lay between the germline ends. The CDR3 sequence is CASSEQRPSITEAFF. Here the CDR3 DNA reads TGTGCCAGCAGTGAACAGCGACCCAGTATAACTGAAGCTTTCTTT.

The chain recombines TRBV28 with TRBJ1-4, with TRBD1 as a possible D gene (6 bases). The CDR3 sequence is 16 residues long. Per germline, CDR1 MDHEN and CDR2 SYDVKM. V was clipped by 2 bases and J by 0 bases, with 10 bases between them. Here the CDR3 reads CASSLRGRPTNEKLFF. The CDR3, as DNA: TGTGCCAGCAGTTTAAGGGGGAGACCAACTAATGAAAAACTGTTTTTT.

The chain carries TRBV5-1 and TRBJ2-7, with 9 bases aligning to TRBD2. The germline V gene encodes CDR1 SGHRS and CDR2 YFSETQ. The CDR3 contains 14 residues. V gave up 1 base and J gave up 4 bases; unmatched junction bases: 3. CDR3 sequence (DNA): TGCGCCAGCAGCTTGATTAGCGGGAGATACGAGCAGTACTTC. It codes for CASSLISGRYEQYF.

The table lists this clone with a count of one. J is TRBJ1-5 and V is TRBV2; TRBD1 agrees at 11 bases. Germline V gene lookup returns CDR1 SNHLY and CDR2 FYNNEI. This CDR3 has 18 amino acids. The V segment lost 6 bases and the J segment 1 base; nucleotides outside the gene matches: 11. The CDR3 is CASSGDRGSVLSNQPQHF. CDR3 coding DNA: TGTGCCAGCAGCGGGGACAGGGGGAGCGTACTAAGCAATCAGCCCCAGCATTTT.

The chain joins TRBV30 to TRBJ1-6; D call uncertain. The CDR3 is 15 residues long. Trimming took 0 bases from V and 0 from J, leaving 6 bases between them. Per the germline V gene, CDR1 is GTSNPN and CDR2 is SVGIG (reference sequence). The CDR3 here is CAWSVGSSYNSPLHF. Here the CDR3 DNA reads TGTGCCTGGAGTGTCGGTAGCTCCTATAATTCACCCCTCCACTTT.

The chain recombines TRBV28 with TRBJ2-7, with a tentative D call TRBD1 (6 bases). Between the trimmed V and J ends, which lost 8 bases and 2 bases, there was a span of 25 bases. The CDR3 length is 17 residues. Per the germline V gene, CDR1 is MDHEN and CDR2 is SYDVKM. CDR3 sequence (DNA): TGTGCCAGCCCACGGCGAGGGGGAAACAGCCTCACCTACGAGCAGTACTTC. Protein sequence: CASPRRGGNSLTYEQYF.

V is TRBV12-5 and J is TRBJ2-5; D gene ambiguous. The CDR3 is made up of 16 amino acids. The V and J ends lost 0 bases and 5 bases respectively, with 16 bases between them. Germline V lookup: CDR1 LGHNT, CDR2 FRNRAP. The CDR3 here is CASGLVLRGLGETQYF. The CDR3 DNA follows: TGTGCTAGTGGTTTGGTACTTCGCGGCTTGGGGGAGACCCAGTACTTC.

In its sample, this clone is medium-sized (0.01 to 0.1%). The chain is built from TRBV27 and TRBJ2-7, with TRBD1 matching 7 bases. V was pared by 6 bases and J by 3 bases, with 5 bases of the junction left unmatched. Germline V gives CDR1 MNHEY, CDR2 SMNVEV (reference sequence). This CDR3 region has 13 residues. The CDR3 bases are TGTGCCAGCAGCCACCGGGACAGCTACGAGCAGTACTTC. Residues: CASSHRDSYEQYF.

J is TRBJ1-1 and V is TRBV10-3; a weak D match, TRBD1 (6 bases). Germline loops: CDR1 ENHRY, CDR2 SYGVKD. Trimming stripped 5 bases from V and 0 bases from J, with 13 bases between. The CDR3 sequence is 15 residues long. This CDR3 reads CAISTGLAMNTEAFF. The CDR3 DNA sequence: TGTGCCATCAGTACAGGGTTGGCTATGAACACTGAAGCTTTCTTT.

The rearrangement uses TRBV4-2 and TRBJ2-1, with 7 nucleotides matching TRBD2. V gave up 2 bases and J gave up 3 bases; unmatched junction bases: 7. The CDR3 runs 16 residues. Germline V gene data show CDR1 as LGHNA and CDR2 as YNFKEQ. DNA of the CDR3: TGTGCCAGCAGCCAATGGCTAGGCGGGAGCTACAATGAGCAGTTCTTC. Amino acid sequence: CASSQWLGGSYNEQFF.

The chain links TRBV10-3 to TRBJ2-7; TRBD2 aligns across 7 bases. The CDR3 extends over 14 amino acids. Germline assignment: CDR1 ENHRY and CDR2 SYGVKD. The V gene end was trimmed by 4 bases and the J gene end by 7 bases; junction bases not matched to a gene: 10. This CDR3 reads CAISGGSGRVEQYF. CDR3 nucleotides: TGTGCCATCAGTGGGGGTAGCGGGCGGGTGGAGCAGTACTTC.

The chain uses TRBV6-6 and TRBJ1-1; no definite D call. Deletions cut 6 bases from V and 2 bases from J, with 16 bases between. Germline assignment: CDR1 MNHNY and CDR2 SVGAGI (reference sequence). This CDR3 region has 15 residues. In DNA, the CDR3 is TGTGCCAGCAGGGGAACGGGAGGGTCCAACACTGAAGCTTTCTTT. Translated, it gives CASRGTGGSNTEAFF.

V and J are TRBV29-1 and TRBJ1-2; D might be TRBD1 (5 bases). V shed 0 bases and J shed 3 bases, with 20 bases lying between them. The CDR3 is 17 amino acids. Germline assignment: CDR1 SQVTM and CDR2 ANQGSEA. CDR3 protein: CSVEDLAVTEDDYGYTF. The CDR3 bases are TGCAGCGTTGAAGATCTTGCGGTGACAGAGGATGACTATGGCTACACCTTC.

This clone has more than one count but fewer than ten. The rearrangement links TRBV7-6 to TRBJ1-3; no firm D call. The CDR3 is made up of 14 amino acids. Germline V gene lookup returns CDR1 SGHVS and CDR2 FNYEAQ. Trimming took 2 bases from V and 0 from J, leaving 5 bases between them. The CDR3 is CASSLRSSGNTIYF. The CDR3 nucleotides are TGTGCCAGCAGCTTACGAAGCTCTGGAAACACCATATATTTT.

The V gene is TRBV6-5, the J gene TRBJ2-5; 13 nucleotides align to TRBD2. The germline gives CDR1 MNHEY, CDR2 SVGAGI. This CDR3 is 16 amino acids long. The V segment lost 2 bases and the J segment 5 bases; nucleotides outside the gene matches: 5. The CDR3 sequence is CASSYEGTSGTETQYF. The DNA of the CDR3 is TGTGCCAGCAGTTACGAAGGGACTAGCGGGACGGAGACCCAGTACTTC.

The CDR3 sequence: CASSEEGGHHSPLHF. CDR3 DNA: TGTGCCAGCAGTGAAGAGGGAGGGCATCATTCACCCCTCCACTTT. The chain recombines TRBV2 with TRBJ1-6; D is unclear. CDR3 length equals 15 residues. The germline V gene encodes CDR1 SNHLY and CDR2 FYNNEI. Trimming cost V 1 base and J 8 bases, with 12 bases left between them.

The chain carries TRBV9 and TRBJ1-4; D is ambiguous. The V end was cut by 3 bases, the J end by 8 bases, with 14 bases between. This CDR3 has 14 residues. CDR1 and CDR2 (germline): SGDLS, YYNGEE. Here the CDR3 DNA reads TGTGCCAGCAGCGAAGGACGTTCCGAGGAAAAACTGTTTTTT. This translates into CASSEGRSEEKLFF.

J is TRBJ2-3 and V is TRBV6-1, with D perhaps given as TRBD1 or TRBD2 (6 bases each). V lost 0 bases to trimming and J lost 2 bases, with 9 bases between them. The V gene's germline CDR1 is MNHNS and CDR2 SASEGT. The length of the CDR3 is 15 residues. The CDR3 loop reads CASSEAGGPTDTQYF. CDR3 coding DNA: TGTGCCAGCAGTGAAGCGGGGGGCCCCACAGATACGCAGTATTTT.

In this sample, this clone turned up once. The V gene is TRBV9, the J gene TRBJ1-2; D remains unclear. In germline, CDR1 is SGDLS, CDR2 YYNGEE. Trimming pared 2 bases from V and 6 bases from J, leaving 11 bases between. The CDR3 totals 13 residues. The CDR3 reads CASSVGRRDGYTF. CDR3 DNA: TGTGCCAGCAGCGTCGGCAGGAGAGATGGCTACACCTTC.

The gene calls are TRBV6-1 and TRBJ2-5; no clear D gene. CDR1 and CDR2 from the germline V gene are MNHNS and SASEGT. The CDR3 is 14 residues long. V lost 5 bases and J lost 2, with 12 bases in between. CDR3 sequence: CASSTGRRQETQYF. The CDR3 DNA sequence: TGTGCCAGCAGTACGGGTAGAAGACAAGAGACCCAGTACTTC.

This chain connects TRBV4-1 to TRBJ2-7; D gene uncertain. This CDR3 comprises 14 residues. V lost 0 bases and J lost 3, with 9 bases in between. Germline V CDR1 and CDR2: MGHRA, YSYEKL. For the CDR3, the DNA is TGCGCCAGCAGCCAAGACAGGACGAGCTACGAGCAGTACTTC. Amino acids: CASSQDRTSYEQYF.

The chain joins TRBV2 to TRBJ1-1, with D perhaps TRBD1 (5 bases). Germline lookup yields CDR1 SNHLY and CDR2 FYNNEI. This CDR3 is 13 amino acids long. With 3 bases removed from V and 9 bases from J, the gap between germline ends came to 14 bases. CDR3 sequence reads: CASSDHGQGKAFF. CDR3 nucleotides: TGTGCCAGCAGTGATCATGGCCAGGGAAAAGCTTTCTTT.

The chain employs TRBV28 and TRBJ2-7; 8 nucleotides line up with TRBD1. This CDR3 has 16 residues. V shed 7 bases, J shed 3 bases, and the junction held 14 bases outside the gene matches. The germline V gene has CDR1 MDHEN and CDR2 SYDVKM. The CDR3 sequence is CASTQRGRGRDYEQYF. As DNA, the CDR3 is TGTGCCAGCACCCAACGGGGCAGGGGGCGAGACTACGAGCAGTACTTC.

The chain carries TRBV28 and TRBJ1-1; the match to TRBD1 covers 10 bases. The CDR3 covers 14 residues. Germline lookup yields CDR1 MDHEN and CDR2 SYDVKM. V shed 5 bases and J 1 base; nucleotides not matched to a gene: 1. CDR3 in amino acids: CASSGQGGNTEAFF. DNA of the CDR3: TGTGCCAGCAGTGGACAGGGGGGGAACACTGAAGCTTTCTTT.

The chain recombines TRBV6-5 with TRBJ1-1; TRBD1 might be the D (5 bases). Germline V gene lookup returns CDR1 MNHEY and CDR2 SVGAGI. Trimming shortened V by 5 bases and J by 8 bases, and 12 bases separated the two germline ends. This CDR3 is 12 amino acids long. The CDR3 sequence is CASSRDAREAFF. The CDR3 DNA reads as TGTGCCAGCAGTAGGGACGCCCGGGAAGCTTTCTTT.

The rearrangement joins TRBV29-1 to TRBJ1-1; D remains ambiguous. Germline loops: CDR1 SQVTM, CDR2 ANQGSEA. This CDR3 has 11 residues. Trimming shortened V by 4 bases and J by 0 bases, and 3 bases separated the two germline ends. CDR3 in DNA: TGCAGCGTTGCCCTGAACACTGAAGCTTTCTTT. Protein product: CSVALNTEAFF.